This T cell receptor (beta chain) was identified in a study of blood T cells in healthy people across ages. Study-level points and caveats: Naive and antigen-experienced cells were not separated, limiting conclusive comparison. TCR beta diversity, measured per million T cells, fell in a roughly linear way with age.

This clonotype was detected only a few times. Its antigen is undetermined. A second PCR of about 6 to 12 cycles used a sample-barcoded 5' primer and a J-beta primer mix. From the 5' RACE reads, TCRdb called clonotypes with MiXCR, one entry per CDR3 protein. The table has about 930,000 distinct CDR3 sequences, almost 30% seen once. The CDR3 has 15 amino acids. The trim removed 6 bases at V and 0 bases at J, leaving 8 bases unmatched. Germline V gene sequence: CDR1 SEHNR, CDR2 FQNEAQ (reference sequence). The data also belong to a second study, concerning T cells of mothers and their children. That work contributes: Second-PCR primer M1S introduced sample barcodes and 2-4 random nucleotides. Slightly higher but non-significant overlap marked related mother-child pairs versus unrelated pairs.

The TCR originated in a woman aged 40 to 55 in good health. The V and J genes are TRBV7-9 and TRBJ2-7; 7 bases line up with TRBD1. Material for sequencing was blood. CDR3 DNA: TGTGCCAGCAGACCAATACAGGGGAGCTCCTACGAGCAGTACTTC. This gives the protein CASRPIQGSSYEQYF.